This T cell receptor (beta chain) was retrieved from a study of blood T cell repertoires in COVID-19. Study overall: The United States, Italy and Spain supplied acute and convalescent COVID-19 samples. In each case, the material was cDNA or gDNA derived from T cells, B-cell-depleted T cells, or PBMCs.

V gave up 3 bases and J gave up 6 bases; unmatched junction bases: 6. CDR3 size: 15 residues. CDR1 is KGHSH, CDR2 LQKENI, per germline. Authors' data handling: The authors estimated nucleated cell counts from reference gene primer amplification. TCRdb's table, derived via immunoSEQ multiplex PCR, lists solely in-frame clones and lacks some. V and J calls plus clone size are reproduced from that table; the DNA served to infer D and trimming. Of over 85,000 clones listed, less than 85% are singletons. This clone was detected only once. The TCR sequence derives from a woman over 75 with acute or convalescent COVID-19. The sequencing input was peripheral blood. V is TRBV18 and J is TRBJ2-2, with TRBD1 identical over 8 bases. The CDR3 sequence: CASSPQGARAGELFF. CDR3 DNA: TGTGCCAGCTCACCCCAGGGGGCGCGGGCCGGGGAGCTGTTTTTT.